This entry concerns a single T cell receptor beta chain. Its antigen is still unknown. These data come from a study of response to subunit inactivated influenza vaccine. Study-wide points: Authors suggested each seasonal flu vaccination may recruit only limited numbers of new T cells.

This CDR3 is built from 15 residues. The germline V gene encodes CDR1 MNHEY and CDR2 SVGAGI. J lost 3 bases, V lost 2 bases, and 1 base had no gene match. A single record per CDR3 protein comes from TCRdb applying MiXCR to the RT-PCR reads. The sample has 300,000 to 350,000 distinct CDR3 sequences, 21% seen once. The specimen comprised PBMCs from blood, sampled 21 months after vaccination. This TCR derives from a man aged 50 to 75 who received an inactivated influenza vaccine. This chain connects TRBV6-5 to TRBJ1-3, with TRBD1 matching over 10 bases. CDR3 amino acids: CASSYGTGDGNTIYF. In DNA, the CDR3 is TGTGCCAGCAGTTACGGGACAGGGGATGGAAACACCATATATTTT.